This TCR beta chain was observed in a study of T-cell memory formation after mild COVID-19 (dated by TCRdb to the early 2020s). In terms of the full investigation: TCR sequence clusters from the two donors were found to be largely donor specific. The cohort was made up of two young adult volunteers, one female and one male, who were previously healthy. Longitudinal TCRalpha and TCRbeta repertoire sequencing tracked T-cell clones expanding and contracting after mild COVID-19 in two donors.

Findings and caveats that apply to the study as a whole: Whether the second-wave clones peaking on day 37 were SARS-CoV-2 specific was not confirmed. Only a couple of mild cases were covered by the study, and larger cohorts that include severe cases with pre-infection samples were considered necessary. Contracting CD4+ clones appeared mostly in the CM and EM memory subsets, whereas CD8+ clones were enriched in EMRA. From day 15 to 85, contracting clones showed balanced CD4/CD8 phenotypes, whereas a second wave of clones that expanded from day 15 to 37 leaned towards CD4+. Some responding clones were found in pre-infection memory, which suggests that pre-existing cross-reactive memory T cells took part in the SARS-CoV-2 response.

TCRdb shows the sequencer as Illumina NovaSeq 6000. Using 5'RACE with constant-segment primers, TCRalpha and TCRbeta cDNA libraries were constructed, with sample barcodes and unique molecular identifiers added in the process. RNA was extracted from every sample with Trizol reagent. Amplification of the libraries took two PCR steps, and the second step added a second sample barcode plus Illumina TruSeq adapters. Libraries were sequenced on an Illumina NovaSeq with 2 x 150 bp paired-end reads. The authors' analysis ran thus. Reads were demultiplexed and collapsed into UMI-guided consensus sequences with migec v1.2.7. Using mixcr v2.1.11, the UMI consensuses were aligned to TRA and TRB V and J templates and assembled into clonotypes. Clonotypes were classified as expanded or contracted when called significant by both edgeR and NoisET, with noise models trained on biological replicates. For edgeR calls, the cutoffs were a false discovery rate-adjusted p below 0.01 and a log2 fold-change threshold of 1. PCA with hierarchical clustering of max-normalized trajectories of the 1000 most abundant clonotypes was used as exploratory dynamics analysis. Separately sequenced CD4+ and CD8+ repertoires were used to assign a CD4 or CD8 phenotype to each responding clone. Using fastp at Q25 and MiXCR, TCRdb reprocessed the public reads and kept productive beta chains. Each entry is one CDR3 protein sequence, shown with its most common DNA and genes. The V and J calls come from TCRdb's annotation, not from the publication. The sample table records some 250,000 distinct CDR3 sequences; around 10% of these occur just once. The ten largest account for 20% to 25% of the sample.

Here V drops 6 bases and J drops 7 bases, and the junction holds 8 bases not matched to any gene. Counted from cysteine to phenylalanine, this CDR3 has 13 amino acids. Of all the DNA, just the CDR3 is kept, 39 bases in frame from base 1. CDR1 and CDR2 are drawn from the germline V gene (reference sequence): DFQATT, SNEGSKA. This clonotype was counted many times. It has no known antigen specificity. Base qualities are missing; no much larger clone stands one base away. PBMCs were isolated by Ficoll-Paque density gradient centrifugation. The sample was PBMCs or a T cell subset sorted from them (not recorded which). This chain is built from TRBV20-1 and TRBJ1-4, and 7 junction bases match TRBD1. The source of this sequence is a man between 18 and 35 years old who had mild COVID-19 (a few samples of this study predate the infection). The sample titles of this study are shuffled in the database, so cell type and time point are left out; the donor was told from shared clones. The CDR3 region reads CSATGEWGEKLFF. The nucleotide sequence reads as follows: TGCAGTGCCACAGGGGAATGGGGTGAAAAACTGTTTTTT.